Sequencing of this TCR beta chain was carried out in a study of cytomegalovirus exposure and HLA in healthy donors. Overall study: In an earlier analysis, around 120 million unique TCR beta sequences were found from 150 million to 200 million T cells. General study points: Solely CMV serostatus was available to characterize immune exposure.

As regards this clone: Antigen specificity is unknown.

Primers: 60 Vbeta forward and 13 Jbeta reverse. This table comes from immunoSEQ multiplex PCR, and its TCRdb copy is limited to in-frame clones, with some not included. Here the sample table reports 160,000 or so clones. The CDR3 has 14 amino acids. Germline CDR1 reads ENHRY; CDR2 reads SYGVKD. Trimming cost V 7 bases and J 7 bases, with 20 bases left between them. V usage is TRBV10-3 and J usage is TRBJ2-7; D might be TRBD2 (6 bases). The sequencing input was PBMCs. This receptor was identified in a man aged 30 to 45 in good health and CMV-seronegative. The CDR3 loop reads CAIMTGEDVGEQYF. The CDR3 bases are TGTGCCATCATGACGGGAGAGGATGTGGGAGAGCAGTACTTC.